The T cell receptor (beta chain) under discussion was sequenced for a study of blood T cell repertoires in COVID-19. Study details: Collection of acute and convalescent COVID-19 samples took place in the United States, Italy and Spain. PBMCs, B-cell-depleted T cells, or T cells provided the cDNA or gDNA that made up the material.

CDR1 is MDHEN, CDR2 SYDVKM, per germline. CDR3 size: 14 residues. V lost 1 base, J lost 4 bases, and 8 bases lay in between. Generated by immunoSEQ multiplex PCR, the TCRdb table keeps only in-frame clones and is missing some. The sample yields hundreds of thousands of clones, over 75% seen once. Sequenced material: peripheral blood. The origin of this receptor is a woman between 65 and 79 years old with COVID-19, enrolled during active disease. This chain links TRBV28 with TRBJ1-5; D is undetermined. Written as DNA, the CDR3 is TGTGCCAGCAGTTTATTAACAGCAAATCAGCCCCAGCATTTT. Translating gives CASSLLTANQPQHF. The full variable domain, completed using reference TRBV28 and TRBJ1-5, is DVKVTQSSRYLVKRTGEKVFLECVQDMDHENMFWYRQDPGLGLRLIYFSYDVKMKEKGDIPEGYSVSREKKERFSLILESASTNQTSMYLCASSLLTANQPQHFGDGTRLSIL.